Presented here are 23 T cell receptor beta chains from one specimen sequenced in a study of blood T cell repertoires in COVID-19. TCRdb's copy holds only in-frame clones and misses some; the assay was immunoSEQ multiplex PCR. The sample holds 240,000 or so clones, 80% to 90% seen once. Sequencing was carried out using PBMCs or T cells enriched from blood (not recorded which). Receptors originate from a man aged 50-60 years who had been exposed to COVID-19.

V gene TRBV19 combines with J gene TRBJ1-5; D gene unclear. CDR1 and CDR2 (germline): LNHDA, SQIVND (reference sequence). The CDR3 totals 14 residues. V was pared by 6 bases and J by 0 bases, with 9 bases between. CDR3 nucleotide sequence: TGTGCCAGTAGACACAGCTATAGCAATCAGCCCCAGCATTTT. Protein product: CASRHSYSNQPQHF.

This clone has a single count. The genes are TRBV2 and TRBJ2-3; unclear D gene. Germline CDR1 is SNHLY and CDR2 is FYNNEI. The CDR3 loop spans 14 amino acids. V was cut by 6 bases and J by 0 bases, with 10 bases left in between. The CDR3 nucleotides read TGTGCCAGCAGCGCCTTAGTCAGCACAGATACGCAGTATTTT. Its translation is CASSALVSTDTQYF. Drawing the rest from reference TRBV2 and TRBJ2-3, the complete variable domain is EPEVTQTPSHQVTQMGQEVILRCVPISNHLYFYWYRQILGQKVEFLVSFYNNEISEKSEIFDDQFSVERPDGSNFTLKIRSTKLEDSAMYFCASSALVSTDTQYFGPGTRLTVL.

The chain has TRBV5-1 and TRBJ2-5; TRBD1 aligns across 7 bases. CDR1 is SGHRS, CDR2 YFSETQ, per germline. The CDR3 is made up of 15 amino acids. V dropped 4 bases and J dropped 2; count of bases not matched to a gene: 8. Here the CDR3 reads CASSRGGAEQETQYF. The CDR3 DNA is TGCGCCAGCAGCAGAGGGGGCGCGGAGCAAGAGACCCAGTACTTC. The entire variable domain, with the rest obtained from reference TRBV5-1 and TRBJ2-5, is as follows: KAGVTQTPRYLIKTRGQQVTLSCSPISGHRSVSWYQQTPGQGLQFLFEYFSETQRNKGNFPGRFSGRQFSNSRSEMNVSTLELGDSALYLCASSRGGAEQETQYFGPGTRLLVL.

The chain recombines TRBV5-6 with TRBJ1-1, with a possible D match to TRBD1 (5 bases). Trimming removed 1 base from V and 5 bases from J, with 21 bases in between. The CDR3 is made up of 17 amino acids. The germline V gene encodes CDR1 SGHDT and CDR2 YYEEEE. The DNA of the CDR3 is TGTGCCAGCAGCTTGTATTCAGGACCGGGGGAGAGTACTGAAGCTTTCTTT. This codes for CASSLYSGPGESTEAFF.

This clone was counted at least ten times. J is TRBJ2-2 and V is TRBV24-1; TRBD2 matches at 14 bases. Losses at the gene ends were 4 bases for V and 1 base for J; bases not matched to a gene: 7. Germline-derived CDR1 and CDR2 are KGHDR and SFDVKD. CDR3 length equals 19 residues. The chain's CDR3 is CATSEGGLAGAQNTGELFF. The CDR3 DNA reads as TGTGCCACCAGTGAGGGGGGACTAGCGGGAGCCCAGAACACCGGGGAGCTGTTTTTT.

In DNA form, the CDR3 reads TGTGCCAGCAGCCCAGTAGCGGGGGGCGGTACAGATACGCAGTATTTT. Protein product: CASSPVAGGGTDTQYF. V is TRBV3-1 (or the pseudogene TRBV3-2) and J is TRBJ2-3; the match to TRBD2 covers 10 bases. This CDR3 has 16 residues. Germline-derived CDR1 and CDR2 are LGHDT and YNNKEL (reference sequence). Losses at the gene ends were 4 bases for V and 3 bases for J; bases not matched to a gene: 7.

The rearrangement joins TRBV19 to TRBJ1-5; a weak D match, TRBD1 (5 bases). V lost 4 bases, J lost 3 bases, and 19 bases lay in between. The CDR3 consists of 17 residues. Germline V gene sequence: CDR1 LNHDA, CDR2 SQIVND (reference sequence). The CDR3 sequence: CASSTLFGRADNQPQHF. The CDR3 DNA is TGTGCCAGTAGTACCCTCTTCGGCAGGGCCGACAATCAGCCCCAGCATTTT. The complete variable domain, with remaining parts taken from reference TRBV19 and TRBJ1-5, reads DGGITQSPKYLFRKEGQNVTLSCEQNLNHDAMYWYRQDPGQGLRLIYYSQIVNDFQKGDIAEGYSVSREKKESFPLTVTSAQKNPTAFYLCASSTLFGRADNQPQHFGDGTRLSIL.

The V and J genes are TRBV18 and TRBJ2-2; possible D gene TRBD1, 6 bases. The CDR3 is made up of 15 amino acids. The germline gives CDR1 KGHSH, CDR2 LQKENI. Trimming left V 1 base short and J 4 bases short, with 10 bases between. This CDR3 reads CASSPRGPGTGELFF. The CDR3 nucleotides read TGTGCCAGCTCACCACGGGGGCCTGGCACCGGGGAGCTGTTTTTT.

The V gene is TRBV3-1 (or the pseudogene TRBV3-2), the J gene TRBJ1-5; TRBD1 might be the D (5 bases). Germline-derived CDR1 and CDR2 are LGHDT and YNNKEL (reference sequence). This CDR3 region has 16 residues. V lost 0 bases and J lost 3, with 12 bases in between. CDR3 sequence (DNA): TGTGCCAGCAGCCAAGATGTCCCAGGGCCCAATCAGCCCCAGCATTTT. Translating gives CASSQDVPGPNQPQHF.

This clone was found a few times. The J gene is TRBJ1-3, the V gene TRBV28; D is uncertain. V gave up 3 bases and J gave up 3 bases, with 3 bases separating them. In germline, CDR1 is MDHEN, CDR2 SYDVKM. This CDR3 contains 12 residues. The CDR3 loop reads CASSFFGNTIYF. The CDR3 DNA is TGTGCCAGCAGTTTCTTTGGAAACACCATATATTTT.

The rearrangement joins TRBV5-6 to TRBJ2-1; a possible D gene is TRBD2 (5 bases). The CDR3 is 17 amino acids. Germline assignment: CDR1 SGHDT and CDR2 YYEEEE. V was trimmed by 0 bases and J by 0 bases, leaving 13 bases between them. CDR3 in amino acids: CASSLEDGGRSYNEQFF. CDR3 in DNA: TGTGCCAGCAGCTTGGAAGACGGCGGGCGCTCCTACAATGAGCAGTTCTTC.

The chain employs TRBV24-1 and TRBJ2-1, with 8 nucleotides matching TRBD1. V lost 1 base, J lost 0 bases, and 16 bases stayed unmatched. Germline CDR1 is KGHDR and CDR2 is SFDVKD. The CDR3 is 21 residues long. In DNA form, the CDR3 reads TGTGCCACCAGTGATTTCGGTGGGTCTCGACAGGGGAGAAGCTCCTACAATGAGCAGTTCTTC. Translated, it gives CATSDFGGSRQGRSSYNEQFF.

The chain links TRBV11-2 to TRBJ2-7; D uncertain. Trimming removed 5 bases at V and 2 bases at J, with 7 bases between. The CDR3 is made up of 12 amino acids. CDR1 and CDR2 from the germline V gene are SGHAT and FQNNGV. CDR3 protein: CASSIVTYEQYF. CDR3 DNA: TGTGCCAGCAGCATAGTTACCTACGAGCAGTACTTC.

V and J are TRBV11-2 and TRBJ1-4; D ambiguous. This CDR3 has 13 amino acids. Germline values: CDR1 SGHAT, CDR2 FQNNGV. Trimming cost V 3 bases and J 4 bases, with 6 bases left between them. The CDR3 DNA is TGTGCCAGCAGCTTCCGGGGTAATGAAAAACTGTTTTTT. Its translation is CASSFRGNEKLFF.

The rearrangement uses TRBV9 and TRBJ1-2; D possibly corresponds to TRBD1 (6 bases). Trimming removed 4 bases from V and 4 bases from J, with 17 bases in between. The CDR3 extends over 15 amino acids. Germline assignment: CDR1 SGDLS and CDR2 YYNGEE. CDR3 nucleotide sequence: TGTGCCAGCAGCTTGGGACAATCCGAAATCTATGGCTACACCTTC. It yields the protein CASSLGQSEIYGYTF. The variable domain in full, completed from reference TRBV9 and TRBJ1-2, reads DSGVTQTPKHLITATGQRVTLRCSPRSGDLSVYWYQQSLDQGLQFLIQYYNGEERAKGNILERFSAQQFPDLHSELNLSSLELGDSALYFCASSLGQSEIYGYTFGSGTRLTVV.

The J gene is TRBJ2-7, the V gene TRBV7-9, with TRBD2 matching 9 bases. This CDR3 comprises 13 residues. Germline CDR1 SEHNR, CDR2 FQNEAQ (reference sequence). After removal of 5 bases from V and 6 bases from J, the junction contained 5 bases not matched to a gene. This CDR3 is CASSPVAGVEQYV. The DNA of the CDR3 is TGTGCCAGCAGCCCGGTAGCGGGAGTCGAGCAGTACGTC.

The chain carries TRBV24-1 and TRBJ2-2, with D uncertain. CDR1 is KGHDR and CDR2 is SFDVKD in the germline V gene. The CDR3 runs 14 residues. The ends were cut back, 3 bases at V and 6 bases at J, with 10 bases in the middle. The CDR3, as DNA: TGTGCCACCAGTGATGTAGCTTCGGCCGGGGAGCTGTTTTTT. As protein: CATSDVASAGELFF.

The chain recombines TRBV27 with TRBJ2-1; possibly TRBD2 for D (5 bases). Deletions cut 2 bases from V and 3 bases from J, with 17 bases between. The CDR3 extends over 17 amino acids. Germline CDR1 MNHEY, CDR2 SMNVEV (reference sequence). The CDR3 region has the DNA TGTGCCAGCAGTTTAAGGTGGCAGCCTAGCTACTACAATGAGCAGTTCTTC. It encodes CASSLRWQPSYYNEQFF.

This clone was counted a few times. The J gene is TRBJ2-5, the V gene TRBV5-6, with TRBD1 as a possible D gene (6 bases). Deletions cut 4 bases from V and 5 bases from J, with 18 bases between. The CDR3 has 15 amino acids. The germline CDR1 and CDR2 sequences are SGHDT and YYEEEE. CDR3 bases: TGTGCCAGCAGCCCCAGGGGACCAATTAAGGAGACCCAGTACTTC. As protein: CASSPRGPIKETQYF.

The chain has TRBV20-1 and TRBJ2-1; D may be TRBD2 (6 bases). This CDR3 region has 11 residues. Between the trimmed V and J ends, which lost 6 bases and 9 bases, there was a span of 12 bases. The germline gives CDR1 DFQATT, CDR2 SNEGSKA (reference sequence). The CDR3 DNA reads as TGCAGTGCCAGACTAGTTATTGAGCAGTTCTTC. Its protein is CSARLVIEQFF.

The V and J genes are TRBV28 and TRBJ2-2, with 11 bases fitting TRBD1. J lost 1 base, V lost 6 bases, and 10 bases had no gene match. The CDR3 totals 18 residues. The germline CDR1 and CDR2 sequences are MDHEN and SYDVKM. CDR3 amino acids: CASRDARTGGGNTGELFF. Here the CDR3 DNA reads TGTGCCAGCAGGGACGCCCGGACAGGGGGCGGGAACACCGGGGAGCTGTTTTTT.

The rearrangement uses TRBV6-2 or TRBV6-3 and TRBJ1-5; 7 nucleotides line up with TRBD1. The germline V gene encodes CDR1 MNHEY and CDR2 SVGEGT. Losses at the gene ends were 6 bases for V and 1 base for J; bases not matched to a gene: 9. This CDR3 is 16 amino acids long. The CDR3 DNA reads as TGTGCCAGCAGCCTCACAAGGACAGGAAGCAATCAGCCCCAGCATTTT. It specifies CASSLTRTGSNQPQHF.

The genes are TRBV27 and TRBJ1-2; D might be TRBD1 (5 bases). The length of the CDR3 is 14 residues. Germline CDR1 and CDR2: MNHEY and SMNVEV (reference sequence). Deletions cut 0 bases from V and 8 bases from J, with 13 bases between. The CDR3 region is CASSLSGGAGGYTF. Here the CDR3 DNA reads TGTGCCAGCAGTTTATCGGGAGGGGCAGGGGGCTACACCTTC.